A single sample gave rise to the 27 T cell receptor beta chains below, sequenced in a study of blood T cell repertoires in COVID-19. Sequenced by immunoSEQ multiplex PCR; TCRdb stores in-frame clones only, minus some. The repertoire holds some 200,000 clones, with roughly 89% as singletons. The material sequenced was PBMCs or T cells enriched from blood (not recorded which). These receptors were taken from a woman in her thirties or forties with acute COVID-19.

V is TRBV11-2 and J is TRBJ2-7; D gene ambiguous. The germline CDR1 and CDR2 sequences are SGHAT and FQNNGV. V dropped 4 bases and J dropped 2 bases, with 9 bases sitting between them. The CDR3 sequence is 13 residues long. As DNA, the CDR3 is TGTGCCAGCAGCTCCGGGTTTCCCTACGAGCAGTACTTC. Its protein product is CASSSGFPYEQYF. The variable domain in full, with the rest retrieved from reference TRBV11-2 and TRBJ2-7, is EAGVAQSPRYKIIEKRQSVAFWCNPISGHATLYWYQQILGQGPKLLIQFQNNGVVDDSQLPKDRFSAERLKGVDSTLKIQPAKLEDSAVYLCASSSGFPYEQYFGPGTRLTVT.

The chain is built from TRBV7-9 and TRBJ1-1, with 7 nucleotides matching TRBD1. CDR3 size: 15 residues. Germline CDR1 reads SEHNR; CDR2 reads FQNEAQ (reference sequence). Unmatched junction bases numbered 7, after V lost 5 bases and J lost 1 base. CDR3 sequence reads: CASSPDWTGNTEAFF. In DNA form, the CDR3 reads TGTGCCAGCAGCCCAGATTGGACAGGGAACACTGAAGCTTTCTTT.

The chain employs TRBV5-4 and TRBJ1-6, with unresolved D. CDR3 length equals 15 residues. Germline CDR1 reads SGHNT; CDR2 reads YYREEE (reference sequence). V was clipped by 0 bases and J by 3 bases, with 7 bases between them. The CDR3 coding sequence is TGTGCCAGCAGCTTGGTCGGGGTCTATAATTCACCCCTCCACTTT. Translating it yields CASSLVGVYNSPLHF.

V is TRBV7-9 and J is TRBJ2-1; D is uncertain. V lost 5 bases, J lost 0 bases, and 11 bases lay in between. Germline V gene data show CDR1 as SEHNR and CDR2 as FQNEAQ (reference sequence). The CDR3 covers 15 residues. This CDR3 is CASSRRMSSYNEQFF. CDR3 sequence (DNA): TGTGCCAGCAGCCGCCGTATGAGCTCCTACAATGAGCAGTTCTTC.

This chain links TRBV7-9 with TRBJ1-1; 7 bases match TRBD1. The CDR3 totals 13 residues. Per germline, CDR1 SEHNR and CDR2 FQNEAQ (reference sequence). The J segment lost 3 bases and the V segment lost 5 bases, leaving 3 bases of the junction unmatched. DNA of the CDR3: TGTGCCAGCAGCGGGCAGGGGGACACTGAAGCTTTCTTT. It specifies CASSGQGDTEAFF.

This chain connects TRBV7-9 to TRBJ2-1; 10 positions agree with TRBD1. Germline-derived CDR1 and CDR2 are SEHNR and FQNEAQ (reference sequence). After removal of 5 bases from V and 7 bases from J, the junction contained 14 bases not matched to a gene. The CDR3 length is 17 residues. The CDR3 sequence is CASSLLGRGQGYNEQFF. The CDR3 coding sequence is TGTGCCAGCAGCCTCCTCGGTCGGGGACAGGGGTATAATGAGCAGTTCTTC.

The chain couples TRBV30 to TRBJ1-2; D unresolved. Germline CDR1 GTSNPN, CDR2 SVGIG (reference sequence). The CDR3 sequence is 12 residues long. The V end was cut by 4 bases, the J end by 10 bases, with 16 bases between. CDR3 loop: CAWIGGLSFYTF. CDR3 DNA: TGTGCCTGGATAGGCGGACTTTCCTTCTACACCTTC.

The rearrangement joins TRBV9 to TRBJ1-3; 8 bases are shared with TRBD1. Trimming cost V 3 bases and J 4 bases; bases outside gene matches: 6. The CDR3 is 15 amino acids. Germline values: CDR1 SGDLS, CDR2 YYNGEE. The CDR3 sequence is CASSGQGSYGNTIYF. CDR3 DNA sequence: TGTGCCAGCAGCGGACAGGGGTCCTACGGAAACACCATATATTTT.

The CDR3 coding sequence is TGTGCCAGTAGTTTATCCGGGAGGCATGGCTACACCTTC. This sequence encodes CASSLSGRHGYTF. The V gene is TRBV19, the J gene TRBJ1-2; D uncertain. The CDR3 totals 13 residues. CDR1 and CDR2 from the germline V gene are LNHDA and SQIVND (reference sequence). V was pared by 5 bases and J by 6 bases, with 13 bases between.

The chain recombines TRBV30 with TRBJ1-2; TRBD1 matches 7 bases. The CDR3 length is 12 residues. The ends lost 2 bases at V and 8 bases at J; junction bases unmatched: 5. Germline lookup yields CDR1 GTSNPN and CDR2 SVGIG (reference sequence). CDR3 loop: CAWSTGVSGYTF. DNA of the CDR3: TGTGCCTGGAGTACAGGGGTGAGCGGCTACACCTTC.

This clone was counted once. The chain couples TRBV11-2 to TRBJ1-1; 7 bases agree with TRBD1. The germline V gene has CDR1 SGHAT and CDR2 FQNNGV. V gave up 4 bases and J gave up 5 bases; unmatched junction bases: 4. The CDR3 has 13 amino acids. The DNA for the CDR3 is TGTGCCAGCAGCTACTCAGGGGGTACTGAAGCTTTCTTT. This codes for CASSYSGGTEAFF.

V gene TRBV5-1 combines with J gene TRBJ1-2; TRBD1 matches 9 bases. V shed 3 bases and J 7 bases; nucleotides not matched to a gene: 19. The CDR3 runs to 18 residues. In germline, CDR1 is SGHRS, CDR2 YFSETQ. The CDR3 loop reads CASSYYPGQGSFTAGYTF. The CDR3 DNA reads TGCGCCAGCAGCTACTATCCGGGACAGGGAAGTTTCACCGCTGGCTACACCTTC.

The DNA of the CDR3 is TGTGCCAGCAGACCTTCACTAGTAGCGGGGGGCTACGAGCAGTACTTC. It encodes CASRPSLVAGGYEQYF. The chain is built from TRBV28 and TRBJ2-7; 10 bases are a match to TRBD2. The CDR3 extends over 16 amino acids. J lost 3 bases, V lost 6 bases, and 11 bases had no gene match. From germline, CDR1 is MDHEN and CDR2 SYDVKM.

The V and J genes are TRBV2 and TRBJ1-1, with D possibly TRBD1 on 5 matching bases. Germline CDR1 and CDR2: SNHLY and FYNNEI. The CDR3 spans 14 residues. Trimming stripped 4 bases from V and 1 base from J, with 10 bases between. The CDR3 sequence: CASSAREGNTEAFF. The CDR3 DNA reads TGTGCCAGCAGTGCCAGGGAAGGGAACACTGAAGCTTTCTTT.

The chain links TRBV27 to TRBJ1-1, with D unresolved. Trimming removed 6 bases at V and 3 bases at J, with 20 bases between. The length of the CDR3 is 16 residues. The germline V gene has CDR1 MNHEY and CDR2 SMNVEV (reference sequence). CDR3 loop: CASRARKTRLDTEAFF. The CDR3 DNA reads as TGTGCCAGCAGGGCCCGAAAGACAAGGTTGGACACTGAAGCTTTCTTT.

The chain is built from TRBV7-3 and TRBJ1-1; 7 bases line up with TRBD1. The CDR3 covers 15 residues. J lost 1 base, V lost 5 bases, and 7 bases had no gene match. Per germline, CDR1 SGHTA and CDR2 FQGTGA. The CDR3: CASSPREGANTEAFF. CDR3 DNA sequence: TGTGCCAGCAGCCCTCGAGAGGGGGCGAACACTGAAGCTTTCTTT.

CDR3 region: CASSESHYNEQFF. In DNA form, the CDR3 reads TGTGCCAGCAGTGAATCACACTACAATGAGCAGTTCTTC. The chain links TRBV2 to TRBJ2-1; D unresolved. The CDR3 has 13 residues. Germline V gives CDR1 SNHLY, CDR2 FYNNEI. V lost 2 bases, J lost 3 bases, and 5 bases lay in between.

The chain links TRBV5-1 to TRBJ1-1, with TRBD1 identical over 8 bases. Germline V CDR1 and CDR2: SGHRS, YFSETQ. V dropped 5 bases and J dropped 10; count of bases not matched to a gene: 7. The length of the CDR3 is 12 residues. Here the CDR3 reads CASRPNQGAAFF. CDR3 nucleotides: TGCGCCAGCAGACCGAATCAGGGGGCAGCTTTCTTT.

This clone was counted once. Written as DNA, the CDR3 is TGTGCCAACTTAGACAGGGACTATGGCTACACCTTC. It codes for CANLDRDYGYTF. The chain has TRBV7-9 and TRBJ1-2; 7 nucleotides match TRBD1. V lost 10 bases to trimming and J lost 3 bases; unmatched junction nucleotides: 5. The germline CDR1 and CDR2 sequences are SEHNR and FQNEAQ (reference sequence). This CDR3 region has 12 residues. Using reference TRBV7-9 and TRBJ1-2 for the parts outside the CDR3, the full variable domain is DTGVSQNPRHKITKRGQNVTFRCDPISEHNRLYWYRQTLGQGPEFLTYFQNEAQLEKSRLLSDRFSAERPKGSFSTLEIQRTEQGDSAMYLCANLDRDYGYTFGSGTRLTVV.

The chain employs TRBV19 and TRBJ2-2; the match to TRBD2 covers 7 bases. After removal of 8 bases from V and 0 bases from J, the junction contained 6 bases not matched to a gene. The CDR3 loop spans 15 amino acids. In germline, CDR1 is LNHDA, CDR2 SQIVND (reference sequence). CDR3 coding DNA: TGTGCCAGTTCGGTGGGACTAACGAACACCGGGGAGCTGTTTTTT. It encodes CASSVGLTNTGELFF.

This clone has a handful of counts. V usage is TRBV2 and J usage is TRBJ2-7; 9 bases map to TRBD1. With V trimmed by 6 bases and J by 5 bases, 8 bases remained unmatched. CDR1 and CDR2 from the germline V gene are SNHLY and FYNNEI. CDR3 length: 14 residues. The CDR3 region is CASRGTGTGHEQYV. The CDR3 bases are TGTGCCAGCAGGGGAACCGGGACAGGGCACGAGCAGTACGTC.

The gene calls are TRBV5-4 and TRBJ2-3; TRBD1 is a possible D gene (6 bases). CDR3 length: 16 residues. Germline-derived CDR1 and CDR2 are SGHNT and YYREEE (reference sequence). V was trimmed by 2 bases and J by 2 bases, leaving 15 bases between them. This CDR3 is CASSFEGVSYTDTQYF. CDR3 in DNA: TGTGCCAGCAGCTTTGAGGGGGTATCCTACACAGATACGCAGTATTTT.

The CDR3: CASSQDRVFMNTEAFF. In DNA, the CDR3 is TGCGCCAGCAGCCAAGATCGAGTCTTCATGAACACTGAAGCTTTCTTT. The chain links TRBV4-3 to TRBJ1-1; the D is unclear. The length of the CDR3 is 16 residues. Germline V CDR1 and CDR2: LGHNA, YSLEER. V shed 0 bases and J shed 0 bases, with 11 bases lying between them.

This sequence joins TRBV2 and TRBJ1-1; 7 nucleotides agree with TRBD1. The CDR3 totals 14 residues. V was clipped by 6 bases and J by 2 bases; unmatched bases: 6. Germline values: CDR1 SNHLY, CDR2 FYNNEI. CDR3 bases: TGTGCCAGCAGGCCGGGACAGTACAACACTGAAGCTTTCTTT. It codes for CASRPGQYNTEAFF. Using reference TRBV2 and TRBJ1-1 for the parts outside the CDR3, the full variable domain is EPEVTQTPSHQVTQMGQEVILRCVPISNHLYFYWYRQILGQKVEFLVSFYNNEISEKSEIFDDQFSVERPDGSNFTLKIRSTKLEDSAMYFCASRPGQYNTEAFFGQGTRLTVV.

V is TRBV2 and J is TRBJ2-5, with D possibly TRBD1 on 5 matching bases. This CDR3 region has 16 residues. The V end lost 6 bases, the J end lost 2 bases, and 19 bases lay between the germline ends. CDR1 is SNHLY, CDR2 FYNNEI, per germline. The CDR3 protein is CASRRQPTPPQETQYF. In DNA form, the CDR3 reads TGTGCCAGCAGACGACAGCCAACTCCCCCACAAGAGACCCAGTACTTC.

The gene calls are TRBV6-5 and TRBJ1-5, with 7 bases lining up with TRBD1. Germline V CDR1 and CDR2: MNHEY, SVGAGI. The V segment lost 4 bases and the J segment 7 bases; nucleotides outside the gene matches: 13. CDR3 length: 16 residues. This CDR3 is CASSSWTGGRTQPQHF. CDR3 bases: TGTGCCAGCAGTTCGTGGACAGGTGGGCGGACACAGCCCCAGCATTTT.

The chain combines TRBV27 with TRBJ2-2; TRBD1 agrees at 10 bases. The V gene's germline CDR1 is MNHEY and CDR2 SMNVEV (reference sequence). After removal of 4 bases from V and 0 bases from J, the junction contained 2 bases not matched to a gene. This CDR3 is 16 amino acids long. The CDR3 spells CASSWGTGANTGELFF. The CDR3 DNA is TGTGCCAGCAGTTGGGGGACAGGGGCGAACACCGGGGAGCTGTTTTTT.